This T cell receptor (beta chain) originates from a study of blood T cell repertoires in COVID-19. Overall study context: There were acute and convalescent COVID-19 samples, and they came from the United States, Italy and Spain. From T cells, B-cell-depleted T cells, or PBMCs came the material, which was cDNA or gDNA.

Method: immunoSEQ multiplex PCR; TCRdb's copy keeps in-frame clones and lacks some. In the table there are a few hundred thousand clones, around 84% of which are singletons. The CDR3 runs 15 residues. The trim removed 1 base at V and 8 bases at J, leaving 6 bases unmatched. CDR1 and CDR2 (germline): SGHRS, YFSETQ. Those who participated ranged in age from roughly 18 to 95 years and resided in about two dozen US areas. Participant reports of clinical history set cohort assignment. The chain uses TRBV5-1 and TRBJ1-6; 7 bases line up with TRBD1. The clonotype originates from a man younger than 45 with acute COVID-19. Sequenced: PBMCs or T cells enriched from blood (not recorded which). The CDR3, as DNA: TGCGCCAGCAGCTTGTCCGGACAGGTTGATTCACCCCTCCACTTT. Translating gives CASSLSGQVDSPLHF.